This TCR beta chain was sequenced in a study of CD8+CD57+ T cells in acquired aplastic anemia. CD8+CD57+ cell expansion had been shown by flow cytometry in patients chosen for sequencing. Using genomic DNA as the template, TCR beta VDJ and CDR3 profiling was carried out. TCRdb independently ran MiXCR on the reads; one entry per CDR3 protein. The sample lists about 160,000 distinct CDR3 sequences; about 50% were seen once. The TCR originated in a human donor with aplastic anemia. The material sequenced was sorted CD4+, CD8+, or CD8+CD57+ T cells (not recorded which) from PBMCs.

CDR3 region: CSVEYGRSGNQPQHF. In DNA form, the CDR3 reads TGCAGCGTTGAATACGGAAGGTCGGGAAATCAGCCCCAGCATTTT. This chain connects TRBV29-1 to TRBJ1-5; unclear D gene. The germline V gene encodes CDR1 SQVTM and CDR2 ANQGSEA. The CDR3 consists of 15 residues. Trimming left V 2 bases short and J 4 bases short, with 15 bases between.